A selection of T cell receptor beta chains follows, all from one sample in a study of T cell responses to AZD1222 COVID-19 vaccine. Data came from immunoSEQ multiplex PCR; TCRdb stores just in-frame clones and leaves some out. The sample yields roughly 180,000 clones, 91% seen once. This specimen was peripheral blood, taken on day 0 of AZD1222 vaccination. These receptors were taken from an adult in good health. Each CDR3 is given with its conserved first and last residue. A D gene is named only where the DNA matches it firmly. Part of the rows lack a size; the others show once, few, many or a class for expanded clones.

>TRBV19|TRBJ1-1|-|-
TGTGCCAGTCACCGGGGCCCTACTGAAGCTTTCTTT
CASHRGPTEAFF
>TRBV12-3/TRBV12-4|TRBJ1-2|TRBD1|-
TGTGCCAGCAGTGGACAGGTTAACTATGGCTACACCTTC
CASSGQVNYGYTF
>TRBV7-9|TRBJ1-1|TRBD1|once
TGTGCCAGCAGCTTAACGGGACAGTCCTCGACTGAAGCTTTCTTT
CASSLTGQSSTEAFF
>TRBV27|TRBJ1-5|-|once
TGTGCCAGCAGTTTTCGGGCTGGGATTAGCAATCAGCCCCAGCATTTT
CASSFRAGISNQPQHF
>TRBV4-1|TRBJ2-7|TRBD2|-
TGCGCCAGCAGCCACGCTAGCGGAACCTACGAGCAGTACTTC
CASSHASGTYEQYF
>TRBV19|TRBJ2-7|-|once
TGTGCCAGTACCCCCGGAGGGACCTACGAGCAGTACTTC
CASTPGGTYEQYF
>TRBV11-3|TRBJ2-3|-|few
TGTGCCAGCAGCTTTAGTAGGGGGTTCGGCACAGATACGCAGTATTTT
CASSFSRGFGTDTQYF
>TRBV16|TRBJ1-1|-|-
TGTGCCAGCAGCCAATCATTCGGTCGGGGCACTGAAGCTTTCTTT
CASSQSFGRGTEAFF
>TRBV6-2/TRBV6-3|TRBJ2-7|-|-
TGTGCCAGCAGTTACACCAAGGACAGTTCCGAGCAGTACTTC
CASSYTKDSSEQYF
>TRBV12-3/TRBV12-4|TRBJ1-2|TRBD1|-
TGTGCCAGCAGCCAGGGACAGGTACGAGGCTACACCTTC
CASSQGQVRGYTF
>TRBV7-7|TRBJ2-7|TRBD1|-
TGTGCTAGCAGCTTAGAGGCAGGGGGAACCTACGAGCAGTACTTC
CASSLEAGGTYEQYF
>TRBV19|TRBJ1-2|-|-
TGTGCCAGTAAGAAGGCTAACTATGGCTACACCTTC
CASKKANYGYTF
>TRBV9|TRBJ2-7|TRBD2|-
TGTGCCAGCAGCGCAGGACTAGCGGTCTCGTCTTACGAGCAGTACTTC
CASSAGLAVSSYEQYF
>TRBV4-1|TRBJ2-1|-|-
TGCGCCAGCAGCCACCAAGGACTTGTTGGGCAGTTCTTC
CASSHQGLVGQFF
>TRBV5-6|TRBJ1-1|-|-
TGTGCCAGCAGCTACGGAGGGGATACTGAAGCTTTCTTT
CASSYGGDTEAFF
>TRBV2|TRBJ2-7|-|once
TGTGCCAGCAGTGAACGGGACACCTACGAGCAGTACTTC
CASSERDTYEQYF
>TRBV5-6|TRBJ2-3|-|-
TGTGCCAGCAGCTTGGTTCAGATCTACCCAGATACGCAGTATTTT
CASSLVQIYPDTQYF
>TRBV5-4|TRBJ2-1|-|-
TGTGCCAGCACCGATCGGGATTACAATGAGCAGTTCTTC
CASTDRDYNEQFF
>TRBV6-5|TRBJ1-2|-|once
TGTGCCAGCACTCAACAGCGTAGCAGCTACACCTTC
CASTQQRSSYTF
>TRBV6-5|TRBJ1-3|-|-
TGTGCCAGCAGTCAGGGGACATTTGGAAACACCATATATTTT
CASSQGTFGNTIYF
>TRBV4-3|TRBJ1-1|-|-
TGCGCCAGCAGCCAAGAGACAGATAGGACTGAAGCTTTCTTT
CASSQETDRTEAFF
>TRBV7-6|TRBJ2-2|TRBD2|-
TGTGCCAGCAGCCCAAGCAGGCTACTAGCGGGGGGGATGAACACCGGGGAGCTGTTTTTT
CASSPSRLLAGGMNTGELFF
>TRBV6-1|TRBJ1-2|TRBD1|-
TGTGCCAGCAGTGAGGGGGACAGCCTATATGGCTACACCTTC
CASSEGDSLYGYTF
>TRBV2|TRBJ1-2|-|-
TGTGCCAGCACCCTGGGACCGGCTAACTATGGCTACACCTTC
CASTLGPANYGYTF
>TRBV27|TRBJ1-1|-|-
TGTGCCAGCAGTTTAGCGGGGGGGAACACTGAAGCTTTCTTT
CASSLAGGNTEAFF
>TRBV7-2|TRBJ1-5|-|-
TGTGCCAGCAGCTTTGACAGGTCGAGCAATCAGCCCCAGCATTTT
CASSFDRSSNQPQHF
>TRBV4-1|TRBJ2-7|-|-
TGCGCCAGCAGCCAAGTTGGCGGAGGGCTCAACGAGCAGTACTTC
CASSQVGGGLNEQYF
>TRBV5-1|TRBJ1-1|-|-
TGCGCCAGCAGCCCAAACCTCATGAACACTGAAGCTTTCTTT
CASSPNLMNTEAFF
>TRBV9|TRBJ1-3|-|-
TGTGCCAGCAGCGTAGCAAGCATGGGGGACACCATATATTTT
CASSVASMGDTIYF
>TRBV7-6|TRBJ2-5|TRBD1|-
TGTGCCAGCAGCTTAGCGTCTGGACAGGGTTTTGTAAGAGAGACCCAGTACTTC
CASSLASGQGFVRETQYF
>TRBV11-3|TRBJ1-1|-|-
TGTGCCAGCGCATTCGACGGGGACACTGAAGCTTTCTTT
CASAFDGDTEAFF
>TRBV27|TRBJ1-5|-|-
TGTGCCAGCAGTCAGCGACAGAACCCTTATAGCAATCAGCCCCAGCATTTT
CASSQRQNPYSNQPQHF
>TRBV3-1/TRBV3-2|TRBJ2-7|-|-
TGTGCCAGCAGCCAAGGCCCAAGTAGCTACGAGCAGTACTTC
CASSQGPSSYEQYF
>TRBV28|TRBJ1-1|-|-
TGTGCCAGCAGTACCCCGACAGGACTGAACACTGAAGCTTTCTTT
CASSTPTGLNTEAFF
>TRBV6-5|TRBJ2-7|TRBD1|-
TGTGCCAGCGTCGGGACAGGGGATGGCTACGAGCAGTACTTC
CASVGTGDGYEQYF
>TRBV2|TRBJ2-5|TRBD1|few
TGTGCCAGCAGTTGGACAGGGGGACAAGAGACCCAGTACTTC
CASSWTGGQETQYF
>TRBV9|TRBJ1-5|-|-
TGTGCCAGCAGCGTCTCCGGTAGCAATCAGCCCCAGCATTTT
CASSVSGSNQPQHF
>TRBV3-1/TRBV3-2|TRBJ2-1|TRBD2|-
TGTGCCAGCAGTCCGGGACTAGCGGGGGATTCCGGGTTCTTC
CASSPGLAGDSGFF
>TRBV3-1/TRBV3-2|TRBJ1-6|-|-
TGTGCCAGCAGCCAAGAAAGCAGGGGTTTTAATTCACCCCTCCACTTT
CASSQESRGFNSPLHF
>TRBV12-5|TRBJ1-1|-|-
TGTGCTAGCCGCGGACAGAGGGGGGACACTGAAGCTTTCTTT
CASRGQRGDTEAFF
>TRBV30|TRBJ2-5|-|-
TGTGCCTGGAGTGTTCTCCGTGGGGAGACCCAGTACTTC
CAWSVLRGETQYF
>TRBV19|TRBJ2-7|TRBD1|-
TGTGCCAGTAGTAGGGACAGGGAGATCAACGAGCAGTACTTC
CASSRDREINEQYF
>TRBV3-1/TRBV3-2|TRBJ1-1|TRBD1|-
TGTGCCAGCAGCTTCGAGACAGGGGTCACTGAAGCTTTCTTT
CASSFETGVTEAFF
>TRBV27|TRBJ2-1|TRBD2|-
TGTGCCAGCAGTTCGACCAGGACTAGCGGGGTGACCTACAATGAGCAGTTCTTC
CASSSTRTSGVTYNEQFF
>TRBV10-1|TRBJ1-2|-|-
TGCGCCAGCAGTGAGTCGGGAGGATATGGCTACACCTTC
CASSESGGYGYTF
>TRBV28|TRBJ1-6|TRBD1|few
TGTGCCAGCAGACCCGGACAGGGGCCCTATTCACCCCTCCACTTT
CASRPGQGPYSPLHF